These T cell receptor beta chains were read from a single sample in a study of Ad26.COV2.S vaccination and SARS-CoV-2 variants. Measured with immunoSEQ multiplex PCR; TCRdb has only the in-frame clones, and not every one. The sample holds 300,000 to 350,000 clones; approximately 86% are singletons and the top ten take 2.1%. Sequences were derived from peripheral blood, sampled in a trial of Ad26.COV2.S vaccine versus placebo. The receptors come from a person between 18 and 65 years old who received the Ad26.COV2.S COVID-19 vaccine or a placebo. Each CDR3 is given with its conserved first and last residue. The D gene is left open where the match is weak. A clone size is listed for some rows: how often the clone was seen (once, few, many), or a class if it is expanded.

>TRBJ2-2|TRBV6-5|NA|NA
CASSRGVYGAGELFF
TGTGCCAGCAGTAGGGGTGTCTACGGGGCCGGGGAGCTGTTTTTT
>TRBJ2-7|TRBV6-7|NA|NA
CASSTGGTPRSYEQYF
TGTGCCAGCAGTACTGGGGGGACACCTAGGAGCTACGAGCAGTACTTC
>TRBJ2-1|TRBV11-3|NA|TRBD1
CASSFSMTGGAGNEQFF
TGTGCCAGCAGCTTTAGCATGACAGGGGGCGCGGGTAATGAGCAGTTCTTC
>TRBJ1-4|TRBV7-2|NA|NA
CASSVPGDNEKLFF
TGTGCCAGCAGCGTACCAGGGGATAATGAAAAACTGTTTTTT
>TRBJ2-1|TRBV10-3|NA|TRBD2
CAIREPGLAYNEQFF
TGTGCCATCAGAGAACCGGGACTAGCCTACAATGAGCAGTTCTTC
>TRBJ1-2|TRBV6-1|NA|NA
CASSEDARNYGYTF
TGTGCCAGCAGTGAAGACGCGAGAAACTATGGCTACACCTTC
>TRBJ2-3|TRBV5-1|NA|NA
CASSGQGGTDTQYF
TGCGCCAGCAGCGGACAAGGGGGCACAGATACGCAGTATTTT
>TRBJ2-7|TRBV5-8|NA|NA
CASSSPGRHYEQYF
TGTGCCAGCAGCTCGCCGGGCAGACACTACGAGCAGTACTTC
>TRBJ2-2|TRBV19|few|TRBD1
CASSILGTGYTGELFF
TGTGCCAGTAGTATTCTAGGGACAGGGTACACCGGGGAGCTGTTTTTT
>TRBJ2-3|TRBV7-8|NA|TRBD2
CASSQAGTTQGF
TGTGCCAGCAGCCAAGCCGGGACTACCCAAGGTTTT
>TRBJ1-2|TRBV18|NA|NA
CASSPDINYGYTF
TGTGCCAGCTCACCGGACATCAACTATGGCTACACCTTC
>TRBJ1-1|TRBV3-1/TRBV3-2|NA|NA
CASSQEAGKAFF
TGTGCCAGCAGCCAAGAGGCAGGGAAAGCTTTCTTT
>TRBJ1-2|TRBV10-1|NA|TRBD1
CANTTGEGVSYGYTF
TGCGCCAATACTACAGGGGAGGGTGTGAGTTATGGCTACACCTTC
>TRBJ2-1|TRBV7-9|NA|NA
CASSHRSVGRNEQFF
TGTGCCAGCAGCCATCGATCGGTTGGGAGGAATGAGCAGTTCTTC
>TRBJ1-5|TRBV3-1/TRBV3-2|NA|NA
CASSQGGGNQPQHF
TGTGCCAGCAGCCAAGGAGGGGGCAATCAGCCCCAGCATTTT
>TRBJ1-2|TRBV10-2|NA|NA
CASSERITYGYTF
TGCGCCAGCAGTGAGCGGATTACCTATGGCTACACCTTC
>TRBJ1-3|TRBV6-5|NA|TRBD1
CASSYSWTGDNTIYF
TGTGCCAGCAGTTACTCTTGGACAGGGGACAACACCATATATTTT
>TRBJ1-6|TRBV5-6|NA|NA
CASSLVGDYNSPLHF
TGTGCCAGCAGCTTGGTAGGGGACTATAATTCACCCCTCCACTTT
>TRBJ1-2|TRBV6-6|NA|NA
CASTSSRGTNYGYTF
TGTGCCAGCACCTCATCGAGGGGAACTAACTATGGCTACACCTTC
>TRBJ1-4|TRBV28|NA|NA
CASSPDRYNEKLFF
TGTGCCAGCAGCCCAGACAGGTATAATGAAAAACTGTTTTTT
>TRBJ2-7|TRBV7-2|NA|TRBD2
CASGLSGGASYEQYF
TGTGCCAGCGGATTAAGCGGGGGGGCCTCCTACGAGCAGTACTTC
>TRBJ1-1|TRBV6-5|NA|TRBD1
CASRPGQGRTEAFF
TGTGCCAGCAGACCGGGACAGGGAAGGACTGAAGCTTTCTTT
>TRBJ1-4|TRBV28|NA|NA
CASSLNRKMSEKLFF
TGTGCCAGCAGTTTAAACAGGAAGATGAGTGAAAAACTGTTTTTT
>TRBJ2-2|TRBV15|NA|TRBD1
CATSKNRGNTGELFF
TGTGCCACCAGCAAAAACAGGGGAAACACCGGGGAGCTGTTTTTT
>TRBJ2-7|TRBV2|many|TRBD2
CASRVRLAGFYEQYF
TGTGCCAGCAGGGTCCGACTAGCGGGGTTCTACGAGCAGTACTTC
>TRBJ2-3|TRBV2|NA|NA
CASRGPLSSDTQYF
TGTGCCAGCAGGGGACCCTTATCCTCAGATACGCAGTATTTT
>TRBJ2-7|TRBV28|NA|NA
CASSLFRSYEQYF
TGTGCCAGCAGTTTGTTCAGGTCCTACGAGCAGTACTTC
>TRBJ2-1|TRBV15|NA|NA
CATSREQSGYNEQFF
TGTGCCACCAGCAGAGAACAGTCCGGCTACAATGAGCAGTTCTTC
>TRBJ1-5|TRBV3-1/TRBV3-2|NA|TRBD1
CASSTTGSGQPQHF
TGTGCCAGCAGCACGACAGGGTCGGGTCAGCCCCAGCATTTT
>TRBJ2-7|TRBV5-8|NA|NA
CASSSRGTLSYEQYF
TGTGCCAGCAGCTCGAGGGGGACACTATCCTACGAGCAGTACTTC
>TRBJ1-1|TRBV7-2|NA|TRBD1
CASSAQGMNTEAFF
TGTGCCAGCAGCGCACAGGGGATGAACACTGAAGCTTTCTTT
>TRBJ2-7|TRBV11-1|NA|NA
CASSLATPYEQYF
TGTGCCAGCAGCTTAGCGACCCCCTACGAGCAGTACTTC
>TRBJ1-1|TRBV9|few|TRBD1
CASSVADRVTEAFF
TGTGCCAGCAGCGTGGCCGACAGGGTCACTGAAGCTTTCTTT
>TRBJ2-7|TRBV5-1|NA|NA
CASSSRTTYEQYF
TGCGCCAGCAGCTCCCGTACCACCTACGAGCAGTACTTC
>TRBJ2-5|TRBV5-4|NA|TRBD1
CASSSRGTDQETQYF
TGTGCCAGCAGCTCCAGAGGGACAGACCAAGAGACCCAGTACTTC
>TRBJ1-1|TRBV19|NA|TRBD1
CASSIRTGENTEAFF
TGTGCCAGTAGTATACGGACAGGGGAAAACACTGAAGCTTTCTTT
>TRBJ2-5|TRBV7-8|NA|NA
CASKSQQETQYF
TGTGCCAGCAAGAGCCAACAAGAGACCCAGTACTTC
>TRBJ2-1|TRBV19|NA|TRBD1
CASMRKGTAENEQFF
TGTGCCAGTATGAGAAAGGGGACAGCCGAAAATGAGCAGTTCTTC
>TRBJ2-7|TRBV21-1|NA|NA
CASSKYRSLNYEQYF
TGTGCCAGCAGCAAATATCGGAGTTTGAACTACGAGCAGTACTTC
>TRBJ2-7|TRBV10-2|NA|TRBD1
CASSDPNRGNGYEQYF
TGCGCCAGCAGTGACCCGAACAGGGGGAATGGCTACGAGCAGTACTTC
>TRBJ1-2|TRBV19|NA|NA
CASRPSGAYGYTF
TGTGCCAGTAGACCGTCAGGGGCCTATGGCTACACCTTC
>TRBJ1-1|TRBV5-1|NA|NA
CASSFRDKNTEAFF
TGCGCCAGCAGCTTCCGGGACAAGAACACTGAAGCTTTCTTT
>TRBJ2-5|TRBV27|once|NA
CASRDRQETQYF
TGTGCCAGCAGGGACAGACAAGAGACCCAGTACTTC
>TRBJ1-3|TRBV28|NA|NA
CASSGVLGLGSGNTIYF
TGTGCCAGCAGTGGGGTTTTGGGGCTTGGTTCTGGAAACACCATATATTTT
>TRBJ1-6|TRBV5-6|NA|TRBD1
CASSLAGGVSYNSPLHF
TGTGCCAGCAGCTTGGCAGGGGGCGTCTCCTATAATTCACCCCTCCACTTT